This note documents a single T cell receptor (beta chain) sequence. Germline-derived CDR1 and CDR2 are SEHNR and FQNEAQ (reference sequence). This CDR3 contains 14 residues. Trimming removed 4 bases from V and 0 bases from J, with 9 bases in between. The data stem from a study of technical replicates of blood from a handful of donors. Using immunoSEQ multiplex PCR, the repertoire was profiled, and TCRdb retains in-frame clones only, with some absent. Of around 68,000 clones detected, around 97% appear once; the ten largest clones hold about 0.3%. The sample taken for sequencing was T cells isolated from PBMCs. The sequence was obtained from a human donor in good health. The chain couples TRBV7-9 to TRBJ1-2, with D perhaps matching TRBD1 (6 bases). CDR3 region: CASSSTGTNYGYTF. For the CDR3, the DNA is TGTGCCAGCAGCTCTACAGGGACTAACTATGGCTACACCTTC.